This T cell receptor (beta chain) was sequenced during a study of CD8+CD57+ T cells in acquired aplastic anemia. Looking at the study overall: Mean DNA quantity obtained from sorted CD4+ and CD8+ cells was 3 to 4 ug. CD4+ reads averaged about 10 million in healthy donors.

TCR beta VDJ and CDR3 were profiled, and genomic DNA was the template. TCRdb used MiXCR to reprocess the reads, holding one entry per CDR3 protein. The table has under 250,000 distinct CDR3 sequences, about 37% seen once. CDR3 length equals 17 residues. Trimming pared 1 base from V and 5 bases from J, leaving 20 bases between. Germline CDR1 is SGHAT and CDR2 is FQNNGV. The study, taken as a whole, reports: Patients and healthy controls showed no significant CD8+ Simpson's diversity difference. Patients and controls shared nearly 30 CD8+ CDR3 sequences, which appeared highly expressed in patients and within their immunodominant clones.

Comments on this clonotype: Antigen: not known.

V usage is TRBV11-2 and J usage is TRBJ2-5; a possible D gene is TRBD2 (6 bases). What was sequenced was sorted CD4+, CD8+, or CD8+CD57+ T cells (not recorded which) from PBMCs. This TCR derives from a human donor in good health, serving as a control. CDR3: CASSLGLWRGEMETQYF. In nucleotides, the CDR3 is TGTGCCAGCAGCTTAGGGCTGTGGAGGGGAGAGATGGAGACCCAGTACTTC. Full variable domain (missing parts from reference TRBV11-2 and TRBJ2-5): EAGVAQSPRYKIIEKRQSVAFWCNPISGHATLYWYQQILGQGPKLLIQFQNNGVVDDSQLPKDRFSAERLKGVDSTLKIQPAKLEDSAVYLCASSLGLWRGEMETQYFGPGTRLLVL.